This T cell receptor (beta chain) was identified during a study of OX40 agonist ivuxolimab in advanced cancers. The overall study: With a range of roughly 20 to 80, age averaged about 58 years, and around 80% were male. Study-level findings and limits: Clonal expansion was among the lowest in partial responders at 0.1-3.0 mg/kg, especially CD8+. CD8+ T cells were the subset that, on average, had more expanded clones than CD4+. At 0.1 to 3.0 mg/kg and by week 6, CD4+ and CD8+ T cells in the blood had expanded clonally.

On this clone itself: Antigen unknown.

With V trimmed by 4 bases and J by 4 bases, 10 bases remained unmatched. CDR3 length equals 16 residues. In germline, CDR1 is SGDLS, CDR2 YYNGEE. TCRdb's copy holds only in-frame clones and misses some; the assay was immunoSEQ multiplex PCR. The data hold tens of thousands of clones, with 90% to 95% observed a single time. The chain has TRBV9 and TRBJ2-7, with TRBD2 matching 11 bases. Here the sequenced sample was CD4+ or CD8+ T cells sorted from blood, taken in a trial of the OX40 agonist ivuxolimab. This receptor was identified in an adult with an advanced solid tumor such as melanoma, head and neck, liver or kidney cancer. This CDR3 is CASSRGTSGSGYEQYF. As DNA, the CDR3 is TGTGCCAGCAGCCGAGGAACTAGCGGGAGTGGGTACGAGCAGTACTTC.